The clone carrying this TCR beta chain was observed many times. Its antigen is not known. HTBI primers from iRepertoire and Arm-PCR of CDR3 regions yielded the TCR beta libraries. TCRdb ran MiXCR on the multiplex PCR reads and lists one entry per CDR3 protein. Among over 300,000 distinct CDR3 sequences listed, around 20% were seen once. The data derive from a study of regulatory T cells in long-lasting Graves disease. This CDR3 contains 15 residues. The germline V gene has CDR1 SGHTA and CDR2 FQGNSA. With V trimmed by 5 bases and J by 6 bases, 12 bases remained unmatched. Study outcomes and limitations: Persistent Graves' patients showed less TCR diversity than newly diagnosed ones.

Regarding time point: persistent/refractory GD, antithyroid drugs over 5 years with positive TRAb. Following extraction of RNA from PBMCs, that RNA was used to make the TCR library. The source was peripheral blood mononuclear cells (PBMCs), collected when the disease was refractory, from a patient treated with antithyroid drugs. The receptor's source is a female donor with Graves disease. The V gene is TRBV7-2, the J gene TRBJ2-7, with TRBD2 matching 8 bases. DNA of the CDR3: TGTGCCAGCAGCCCGGGATCAGGACTAGCACGCGAGCAGTACTTC. Translation: CASSPGSGLAREQYF.